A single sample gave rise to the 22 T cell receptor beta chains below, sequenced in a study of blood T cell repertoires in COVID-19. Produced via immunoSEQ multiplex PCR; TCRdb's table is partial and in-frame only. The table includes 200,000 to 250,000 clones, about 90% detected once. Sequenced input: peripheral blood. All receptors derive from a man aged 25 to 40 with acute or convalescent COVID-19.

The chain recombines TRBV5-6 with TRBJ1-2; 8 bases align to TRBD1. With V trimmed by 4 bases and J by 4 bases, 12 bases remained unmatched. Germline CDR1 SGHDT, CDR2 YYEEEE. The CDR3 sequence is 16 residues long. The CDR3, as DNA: TGTGCCAGCAGCCTCCCCGGGACAGGTGGGAGCTATGGCTACACCTTC. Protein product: CASSLPGTGGSYGYTF.

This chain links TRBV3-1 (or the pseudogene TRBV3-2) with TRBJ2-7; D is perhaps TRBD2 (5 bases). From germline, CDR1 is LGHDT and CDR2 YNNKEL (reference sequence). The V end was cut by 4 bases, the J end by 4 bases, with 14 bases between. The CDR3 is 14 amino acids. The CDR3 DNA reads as TGTGCCAGCAGCCGAACCCGGGGTGGGTACGAGCAGTACTTC. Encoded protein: CASSRTRGGYEQYF.

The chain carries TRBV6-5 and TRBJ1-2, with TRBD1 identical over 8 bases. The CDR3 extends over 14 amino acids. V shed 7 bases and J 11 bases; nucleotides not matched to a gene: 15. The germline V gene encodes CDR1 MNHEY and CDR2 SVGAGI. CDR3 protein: CASTRGSQTGEYTF. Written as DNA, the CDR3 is TGTGCCAGCACCAGGGGGTCCCAGACAGGGGAGTACACCTTC.

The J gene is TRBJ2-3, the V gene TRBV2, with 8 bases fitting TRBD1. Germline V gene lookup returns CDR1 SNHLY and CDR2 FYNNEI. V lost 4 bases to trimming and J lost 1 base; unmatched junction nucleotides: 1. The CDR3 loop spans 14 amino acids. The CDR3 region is CASSATGGTDTQYF. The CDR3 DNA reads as TGTGCCAGCAGTGCGACAGGGGGCACAGATACGCAGTATTTT.

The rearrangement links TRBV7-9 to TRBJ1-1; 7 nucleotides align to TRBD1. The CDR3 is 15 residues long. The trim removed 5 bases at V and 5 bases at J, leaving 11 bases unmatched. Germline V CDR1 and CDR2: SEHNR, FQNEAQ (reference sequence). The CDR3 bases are TGTGCCAGCAGCCCGGAGACAGGGTTGGGAACTGAAGCTTTCTTT. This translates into CASSPETGLGTEAFF. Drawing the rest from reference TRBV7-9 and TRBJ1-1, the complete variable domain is DTGVSQNPRHKITKRGQNVTFRCDPISEHNRLYWYRQTLGQGPEFLTYFQNEAQLEKSRLLSDRFSAERPKGSFSTLEIQRTEQGDSAMYLCASSPETGLGTEAFFGQGTRLTVV.

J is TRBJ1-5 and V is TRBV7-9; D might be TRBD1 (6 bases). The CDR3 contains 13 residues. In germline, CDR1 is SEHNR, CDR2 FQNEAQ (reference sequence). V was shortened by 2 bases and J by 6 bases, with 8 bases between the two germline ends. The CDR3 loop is CASSLQGSQPQHF. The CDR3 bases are TGTGCCAGCAGCTTACAGGGGAGTCAGCCCCAGCATTTT.

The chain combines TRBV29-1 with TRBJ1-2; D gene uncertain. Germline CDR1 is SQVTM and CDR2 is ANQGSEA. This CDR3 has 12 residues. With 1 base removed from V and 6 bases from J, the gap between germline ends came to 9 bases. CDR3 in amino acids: CSVEGIDHGYTF. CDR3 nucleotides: TGCAGCGTTGAAGGAATAGATCATGGCTACACCTTC.

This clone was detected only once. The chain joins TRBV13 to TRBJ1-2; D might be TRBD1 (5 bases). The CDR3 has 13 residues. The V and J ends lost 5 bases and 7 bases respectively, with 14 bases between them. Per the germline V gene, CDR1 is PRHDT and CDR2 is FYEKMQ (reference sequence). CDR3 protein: CASSRRGASGYTF. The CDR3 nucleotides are TGTGCCAGCAGCAGACGCGGGGCGTCTGGCTACACCTTC.

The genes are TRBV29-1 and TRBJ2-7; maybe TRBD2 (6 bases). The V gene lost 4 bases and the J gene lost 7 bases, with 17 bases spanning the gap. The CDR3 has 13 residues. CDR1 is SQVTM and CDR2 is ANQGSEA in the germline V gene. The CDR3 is CSVARSRDGEQYF. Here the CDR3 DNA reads TGCAGCGTTGCGCGTTCGCGGGATGGGGAGCAGTACTTC.

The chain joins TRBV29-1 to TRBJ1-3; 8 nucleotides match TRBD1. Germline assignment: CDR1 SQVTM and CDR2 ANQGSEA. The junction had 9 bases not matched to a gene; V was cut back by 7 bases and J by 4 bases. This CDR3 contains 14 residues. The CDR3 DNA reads TGCAGCGGGTCTACAGGGGGAGCGGGAAACACCATATATTTT. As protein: CSGSTGGAGNTIYF.

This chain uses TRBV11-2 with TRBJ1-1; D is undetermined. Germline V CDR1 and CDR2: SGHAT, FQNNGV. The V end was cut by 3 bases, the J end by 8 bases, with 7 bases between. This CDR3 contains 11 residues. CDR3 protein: CASSFFREAFF. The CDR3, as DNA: TGTGCCAGCAGCTTTTTCAGGGAAGCTTTCTTT.

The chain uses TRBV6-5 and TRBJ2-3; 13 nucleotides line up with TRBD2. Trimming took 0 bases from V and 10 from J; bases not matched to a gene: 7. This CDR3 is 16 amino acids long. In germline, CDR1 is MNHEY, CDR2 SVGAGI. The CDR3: CASSYSGTSGIAAQYF. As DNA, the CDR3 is TGTGCCAGCAGTTACTCGGGGACTAGCGGGATTGCTGCGCAGTATTTT.

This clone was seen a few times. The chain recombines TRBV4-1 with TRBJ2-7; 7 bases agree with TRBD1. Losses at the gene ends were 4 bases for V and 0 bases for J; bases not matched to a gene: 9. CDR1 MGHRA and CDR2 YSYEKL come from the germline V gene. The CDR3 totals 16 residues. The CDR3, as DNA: TGCGCCAGCAGCCTATCAACAGGGGCGGCCTCCTACGAGCAGTACTTC. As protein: CASSLSTGAASYEQYF.

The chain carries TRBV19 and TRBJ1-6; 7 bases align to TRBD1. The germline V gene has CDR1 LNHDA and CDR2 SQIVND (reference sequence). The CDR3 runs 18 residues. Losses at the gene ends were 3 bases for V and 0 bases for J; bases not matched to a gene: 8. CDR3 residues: CASSMDRLFSSYNSPLHF. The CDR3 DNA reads TGTGCCAGTAGTATGGACAGGCTTTTCAGCTCCTATAATTCACCCCTCCACTTT.

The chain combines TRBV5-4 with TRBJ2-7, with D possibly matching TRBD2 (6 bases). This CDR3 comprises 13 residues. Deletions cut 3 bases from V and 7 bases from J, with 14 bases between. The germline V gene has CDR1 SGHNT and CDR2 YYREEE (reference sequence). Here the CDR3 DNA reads TGTGCCAGCAGCTCCGGAGGGTTTCAGGAGCAGTACTTC. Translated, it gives CASSSGGFQEQYF. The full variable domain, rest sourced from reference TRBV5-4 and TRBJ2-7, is ETGVTQSPTHLIKTRGQQVTLRCSSQSGHNTVSWYQQALGQGPQFIFQYYREEENGRGNFPPRFSGLQFPNYSSELNVNALELDDSALYLCASSSGGFQEQYFGPGTRLTVT.

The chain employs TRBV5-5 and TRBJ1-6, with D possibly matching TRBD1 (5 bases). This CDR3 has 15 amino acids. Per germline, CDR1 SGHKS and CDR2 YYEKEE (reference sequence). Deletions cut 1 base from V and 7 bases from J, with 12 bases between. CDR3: CASSLMQGLNSPLHF. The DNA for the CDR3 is TGTGCCAGCAGCTTGATGCAGGGCCTGAATTCACCCCTCCACTTT.

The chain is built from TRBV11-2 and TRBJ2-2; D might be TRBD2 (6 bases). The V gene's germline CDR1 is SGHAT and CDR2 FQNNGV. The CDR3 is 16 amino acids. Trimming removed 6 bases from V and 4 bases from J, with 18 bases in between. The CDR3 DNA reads TGTGCCAGCAGAGGCGGGATAAAGCGGAGCACCGGGGAGCTGTTTTTT. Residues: CASRGGIKRSTGELFF. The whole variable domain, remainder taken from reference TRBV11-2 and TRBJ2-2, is EAGVAQSPRYKIIEKRQSVAFWCNPISGHATLYWYQQILGQGPKLLIQFQNNGVVDDSQLPKDRFSAERLKGVDSTLKIQPAKLEDSAVYLCASRGGIKRSTGELFFGEGSRLTVL.

The CDR3 DNA reads as TGTGCCAGCAGCTTGGCGGGGGGGCTACGCCAGCCCCAGCATTTT. It codes for CASSLAGGLRQPQHF. This chain joins TRBV5-8 and TRBJ1-5; D may be TRBD1 (6 bases). The CDR3 runs 15 residues. The germline V gene has CDR1 SGHTS and CDR2 YDEGEE. V dropped 0 bases and J dropped 7 bases, with 14 bases sitting between them.

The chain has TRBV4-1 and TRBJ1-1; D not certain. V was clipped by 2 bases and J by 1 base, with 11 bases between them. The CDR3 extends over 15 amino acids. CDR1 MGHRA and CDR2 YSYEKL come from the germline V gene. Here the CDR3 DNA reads TGCGCCAGCAGCCAATACGCCGGTAGGAACACTGAAGCTTTCTTT. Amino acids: CASSQYAGRNTEAFF.

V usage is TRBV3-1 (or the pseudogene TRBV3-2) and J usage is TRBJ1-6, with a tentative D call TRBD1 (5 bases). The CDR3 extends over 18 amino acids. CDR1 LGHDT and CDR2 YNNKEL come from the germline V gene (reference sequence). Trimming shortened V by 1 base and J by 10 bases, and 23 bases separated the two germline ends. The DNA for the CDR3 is TGTGCCAGCAGCCAAGTTGGTAACAGGCGTGCCGTTGAGTCACCCCTCCACTTT. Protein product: CASSQVGNRRAVESPLHF.

The CDR3 spells CASSPPLLGYTF. Here the CDR3 DNA reads TGTGCCAGCAGTCCTCCACTTCTGGGCTACACCTTC. The chain employs TRBV28 and TRBJ1-2; D gene ambiguous. Trimming took off 5 bases at V and 8 bases at J, with 12 bases between the two ends. The length of the CDR3 is 12 residues. Germline V gives CDR1 MDHEN, CDR2 SYDVKM.

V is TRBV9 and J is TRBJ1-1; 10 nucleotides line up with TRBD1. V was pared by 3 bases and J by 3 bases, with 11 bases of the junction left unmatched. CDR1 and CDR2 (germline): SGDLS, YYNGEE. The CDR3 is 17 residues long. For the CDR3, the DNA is TGTGCCAGCAGCGCTTTAGTCTCCGGGACAGGGGACACTGAAGCTTTCTTT. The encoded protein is CASSALVSGTGDTEAFF.